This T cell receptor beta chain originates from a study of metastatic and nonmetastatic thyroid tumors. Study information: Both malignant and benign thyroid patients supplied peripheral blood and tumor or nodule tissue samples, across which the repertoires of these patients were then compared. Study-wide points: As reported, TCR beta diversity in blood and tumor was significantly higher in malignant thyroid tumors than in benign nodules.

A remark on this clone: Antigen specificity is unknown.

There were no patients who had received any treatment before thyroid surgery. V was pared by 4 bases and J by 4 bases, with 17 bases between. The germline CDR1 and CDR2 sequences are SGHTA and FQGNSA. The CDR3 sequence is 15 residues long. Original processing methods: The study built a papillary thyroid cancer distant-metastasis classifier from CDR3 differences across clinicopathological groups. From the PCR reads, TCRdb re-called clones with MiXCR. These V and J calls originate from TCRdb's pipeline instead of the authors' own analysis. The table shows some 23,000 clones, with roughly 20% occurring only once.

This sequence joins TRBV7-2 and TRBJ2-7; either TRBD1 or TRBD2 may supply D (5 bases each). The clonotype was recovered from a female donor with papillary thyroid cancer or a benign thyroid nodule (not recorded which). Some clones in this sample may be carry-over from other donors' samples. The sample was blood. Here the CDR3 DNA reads TGTGCCAGCAGCTCTCTTGGGGGAACTGTGTACGAGCAGTACTTC. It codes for CASSSLGGTVYEQYF.